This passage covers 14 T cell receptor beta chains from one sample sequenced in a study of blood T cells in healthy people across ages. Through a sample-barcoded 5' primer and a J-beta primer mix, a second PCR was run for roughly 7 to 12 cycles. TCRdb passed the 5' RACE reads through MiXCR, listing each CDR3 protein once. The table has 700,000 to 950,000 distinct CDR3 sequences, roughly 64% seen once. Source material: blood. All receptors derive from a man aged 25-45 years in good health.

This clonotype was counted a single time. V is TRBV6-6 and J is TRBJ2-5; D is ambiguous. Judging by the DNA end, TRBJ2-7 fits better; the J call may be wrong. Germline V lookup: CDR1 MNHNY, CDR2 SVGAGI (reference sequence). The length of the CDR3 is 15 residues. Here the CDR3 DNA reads TGTGCCAGCAGTTACGAGGATTCCCCTTTGTACGAGCAGTACTTC. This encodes CASSYEDSPLYEQYF.

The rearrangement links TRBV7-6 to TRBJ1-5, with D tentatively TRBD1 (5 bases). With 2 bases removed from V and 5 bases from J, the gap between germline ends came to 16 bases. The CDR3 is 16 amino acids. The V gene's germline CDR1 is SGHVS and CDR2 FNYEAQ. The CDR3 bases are TGTGCCAGCAGCTTATCTACGGGGGGGAAATATCAGCCCCAGCATTTT. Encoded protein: CASSLSTGGKYQPQHF.

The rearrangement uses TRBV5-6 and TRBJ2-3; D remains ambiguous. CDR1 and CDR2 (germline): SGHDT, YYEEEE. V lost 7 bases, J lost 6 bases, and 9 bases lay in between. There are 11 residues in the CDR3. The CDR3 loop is CASAFRDTQYF. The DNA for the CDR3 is TGTGCCAGCGCGTTTCGGGATACGCAGTATTTT.

CDR3 coding DNA: TGTGCCAGCAGTCGGGACAGGGAGCATCGATCCCTCCACTTT. Translated: CASSRDREHRSLHF. The V and J genes are TRBV12-3 or TRBV12-4 and TRBJ1-6; 9 bases are shared with TRBD1. This CDR3 contains 14 residues. Trimming took 5 bases from V and 14 from J; bases not matched to a gene: 10.

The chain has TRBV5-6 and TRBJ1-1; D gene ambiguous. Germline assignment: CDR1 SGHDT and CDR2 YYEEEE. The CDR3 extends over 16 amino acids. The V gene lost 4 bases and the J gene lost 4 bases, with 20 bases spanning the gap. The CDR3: CASSPPRGSGGTEAFF. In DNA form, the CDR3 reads TGTGCCAGCAGCCCCCCACGAGGGTCGGGTGGCACTGAAGCTTTCTTT.

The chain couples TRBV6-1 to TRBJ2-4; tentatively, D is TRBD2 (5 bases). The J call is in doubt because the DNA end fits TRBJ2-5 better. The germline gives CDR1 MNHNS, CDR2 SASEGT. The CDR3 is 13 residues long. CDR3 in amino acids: CASSDSGYETQYF. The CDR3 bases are TGTGCCAGCAGTGACTCGGGGTACGAGACCCAGTACTTC.

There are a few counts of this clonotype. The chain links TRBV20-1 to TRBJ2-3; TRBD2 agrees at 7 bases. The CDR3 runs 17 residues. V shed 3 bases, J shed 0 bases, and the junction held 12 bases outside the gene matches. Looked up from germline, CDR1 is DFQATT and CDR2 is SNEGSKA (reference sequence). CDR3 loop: CSARVPLAATSTDTQYF. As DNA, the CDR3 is TGCAGTGCTAGGGTACCCCTAGCGGCCACTAGCACAGATACGCAGTATTTT.

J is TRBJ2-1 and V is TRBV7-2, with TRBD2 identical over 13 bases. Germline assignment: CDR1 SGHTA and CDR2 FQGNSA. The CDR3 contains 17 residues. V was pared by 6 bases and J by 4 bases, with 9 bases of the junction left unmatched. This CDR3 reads CASSYTLLAGGYNEQFF. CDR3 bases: TGTGCCAGCAGTTACACCCTACTAGCGGGGGGGTACAATGAGCAGTTCTTC. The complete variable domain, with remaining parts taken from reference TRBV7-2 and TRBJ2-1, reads GAGVSQSPSNKVTEKGKDVELRCDPISGHTALYWYRQSLGQGLEFLIYFQGNSAPDKSGLPSDRFSAERTGGSVSTLTIQRTQQEDSAVYLCASSYTLLAGGYNEQFFGPGTRLTVL.

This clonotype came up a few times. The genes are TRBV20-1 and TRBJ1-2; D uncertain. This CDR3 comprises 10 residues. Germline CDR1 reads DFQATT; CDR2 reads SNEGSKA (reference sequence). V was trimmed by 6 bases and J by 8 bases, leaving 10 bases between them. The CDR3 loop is CSAELEGYTF. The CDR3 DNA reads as TGCAGTGCAGAGTTGGAGGGCTACACCTTC.

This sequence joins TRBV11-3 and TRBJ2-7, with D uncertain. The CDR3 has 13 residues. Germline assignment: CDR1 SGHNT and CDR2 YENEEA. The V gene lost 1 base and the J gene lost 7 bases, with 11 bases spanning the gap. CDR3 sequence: CASSLGTFGEQYF. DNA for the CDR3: TGTGCCAGCAGCTTAGGTACCTTCGGGGAGCAGTACTTC.

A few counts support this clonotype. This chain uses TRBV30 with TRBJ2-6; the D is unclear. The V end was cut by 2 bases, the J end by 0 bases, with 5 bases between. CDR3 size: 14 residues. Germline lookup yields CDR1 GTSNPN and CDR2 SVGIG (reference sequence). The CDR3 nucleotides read TGTGCCTGGAGTATAGGCTCTGGGGCCAACGTCCTGACTTTC. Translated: CAWSIGSGANVLTF.

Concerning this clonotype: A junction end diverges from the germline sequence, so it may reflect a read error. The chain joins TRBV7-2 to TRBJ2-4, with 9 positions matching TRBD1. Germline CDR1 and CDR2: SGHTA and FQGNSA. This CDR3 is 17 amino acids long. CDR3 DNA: TGCGCCAGCAGCTACGGGACAGGGCCTTCAGTCTGGAACATTCAGTACTTC. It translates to CASSYGTGPSVWNIQYF.

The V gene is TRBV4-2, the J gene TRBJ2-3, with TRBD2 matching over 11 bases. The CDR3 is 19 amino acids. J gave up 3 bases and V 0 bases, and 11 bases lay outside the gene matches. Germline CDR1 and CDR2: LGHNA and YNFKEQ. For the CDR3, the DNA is TGTGCCAGCAGCCAAGAAGGGACTAGCGGAACCTCCCGGACAGATACGCAGTATTTT. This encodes CASSQEGTSGTSRTDTQYF.

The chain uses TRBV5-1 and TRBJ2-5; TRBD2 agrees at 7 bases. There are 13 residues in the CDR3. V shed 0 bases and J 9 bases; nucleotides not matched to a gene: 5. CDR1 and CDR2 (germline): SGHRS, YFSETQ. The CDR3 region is CASSLEWAGAQYF. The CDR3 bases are TGCGCCAGCAGCTTGGAATGGGCGGGGGCCCAGTACTTC.